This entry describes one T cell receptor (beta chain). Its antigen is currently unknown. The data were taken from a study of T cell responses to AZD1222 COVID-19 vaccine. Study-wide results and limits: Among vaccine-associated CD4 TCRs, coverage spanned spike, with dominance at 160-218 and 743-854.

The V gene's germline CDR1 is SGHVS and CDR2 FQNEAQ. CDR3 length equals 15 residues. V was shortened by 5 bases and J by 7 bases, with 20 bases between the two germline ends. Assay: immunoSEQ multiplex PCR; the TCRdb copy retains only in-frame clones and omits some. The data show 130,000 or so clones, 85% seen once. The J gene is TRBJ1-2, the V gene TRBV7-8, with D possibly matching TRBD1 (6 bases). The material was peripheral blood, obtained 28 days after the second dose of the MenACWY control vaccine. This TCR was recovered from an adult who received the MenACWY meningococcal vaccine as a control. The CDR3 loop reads CASSNQQGWVGGYTF. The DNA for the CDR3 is TGTGCCAGCAGCAACCAACAGGGTTGGGTCGGTGGCTACACCTTC.